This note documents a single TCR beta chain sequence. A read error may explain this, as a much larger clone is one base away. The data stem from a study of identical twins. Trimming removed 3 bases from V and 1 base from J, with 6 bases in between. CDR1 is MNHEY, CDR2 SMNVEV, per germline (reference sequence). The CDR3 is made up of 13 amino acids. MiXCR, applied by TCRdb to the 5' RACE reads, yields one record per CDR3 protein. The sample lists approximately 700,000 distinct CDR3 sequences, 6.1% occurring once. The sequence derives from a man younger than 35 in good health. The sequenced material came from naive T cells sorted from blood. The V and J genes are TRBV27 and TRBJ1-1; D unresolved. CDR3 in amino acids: CASSFNPNTEAFF. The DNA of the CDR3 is TGTGCCAGCAGTTTCAACCCGAACACTGAAGCTTTCTTT.